What follows are 13 T cell receptor beta chains derived from one specimen sequenced in a study of OX40 agonist ivuxolimab in advanced cancers. Clones were read by immunoSEQ multiplex PCR, and TCRdb kept only the in-frame ones, dropping some. The sample records about 79,000 clones, about 89% being singletons. The material sequenced was CD4+ or CD8+ T cells sorted from blood, taken in a trial of the OX40 agonist ivuxolimab. The receptor source for this set is an adult with an advanced solid tumor such as melanoma, head and neck, liver or kidney cancer.

This chain links TRBV13 with TRBJ2-5; D is perhaps TRBD1 (5 bases). Germline assignment: CDR1 PRHDT and CDR2 FYEKMQ (reference sequence). The V end lost 1 base, the J end lost 5 bases, and 8 bases lay between the germline ends. The CDR3 loop spans 13 amino acids. CDR3 protein: CASSLEGVETQYF. The CDR3 DNA follows: TGTGCCAGCAGCTTAGAAGGGGTTGAGACCCAGTACTTC.

The V gene is TRBV5-1, the J gene TRBJ2-7; no clear D. Germline V gene lookup returns CDR1 SGHRS and CDR2 YFSETQ. This CDR3 has 14 residues. With 4 bases removed from V and 3 bases from J, the gap between germline ends came to 14 bases. This CDR3 is CASSPTPDNYEQYF. The CDR3 DNA is TGCGCCAGCAGCCCCACCCCTGATAACTACGAGCAGTACTTC.

The chain carries TRBV27 and TRBJ2-3, with D perhaps matching TRBD2 (5 bases). The germline V and J ends were trimmed by 5 bases and 2 bases, with 11 bases remaining between them. Per the germline V gene, CDR1 is MNHEY and CDR2 is SMNVEV (reference sequence). The CDR3 has 14 amino acids. CDR3 coding DNA: TGTGCCAGCAGTCTCTTAGCGTACACAGATACGCAGTATTTT. This sequence encodes CASSLLAYTDTQYF.

The chain combines TRBV6-1 with TRBJ2-5, with 9 bases identical to TRBD2. The CDR3 loop spans 16 amino acids. Germline assignment: CDR1 MNHNS and CDR2 SASEGT. V shed 2 bases, J shed 2 bases, and the junction held 6 bases outside the gene matches. The CDR3 loop reads CASSEKGGRAQETQYF. The CDR3 DNA reads TGTGCCAGCAGTGAAAAGGGCGGGAGGGCTCAAGAGACCCAGTACTTC.

This sequence joins TRBV27 and TRBJ2-1; TRBD2 aligns across 8 bases. This CDR3 has 17 amino acids. The germline gives CDR1 MNHEY, CDR2 SMNVEV (reference sequence). V was pared by 2 bases and J by 7 bases, with 13 bases of the junction left unmatched. This chain's CDR3 is CASSLRNPAGVGNEQFF. As DNA, the CDR3 is TGTGCCAGCAGTTTACGGAACCCAGCGGGAGTTGGGAATGAGCAGTTCTTC.

The rearrangement links TRBV28 to TRBJ2-1; TRBD2 matches at 7 bases. Germline V gives CDR1 MDHEN, CDR2 SYDVKM. CDR3 length equals 15 residues. V was clipped by 5 bases and J by 3 bases; unmatched bases: 7. The CDR3: CASSLLASGYNEQFF. Written as DNA, the CDR3 is TGTGCCAGCAGTCTCCTGGCTAGCGGCTACAATGAGCAGTTCTTC.

V gene TRBV19 combines with J gene TRBJ1-1; TRBD1 is a possible D gene (6 bases). The length of the CDR3 is 17 residues. The V and J ends lost 0 bases and 0 bases respectively, with 14 bases between them. Germline-derived CDR1 and CDR2 are LNHDA and SQIVND (reference sequence). The CDR3: CASSIDPWTVMNTEAFF. CDR3 DNA sequence: TGTGCCAGTAGTATAGATCCTTGGACAGTAATGAACACTGAAGCTTTCTTT. Using reference TRBV19 and TRBJ1-1 for the parts outside the CDR3, the full variable domain is DGGITQSPKYLFRKEGQNVTLSCEQNLNHDAMYWYRQDPGQGLRLIYYSQIVNDFQKGDIAEGYSVSREKKESFPLTVTSAQKNPTAFYLCASSIDPWTVMNTEAFFGQGTRLTVV.

In nucleotides, the CDR3 is TGTGCCAGCAGTTTTAGGACAGGGGGCACTGAAGCTTTCTTT. Amino acids: CASSFRTGGTEAFF. V is TRBV27 and J is TRBJ1-1; 10 bases map to TRBD1. This CDR3 comprises 14 residues. Germline trimming cut 3 bases from V and 4 bases from J; bases unmatched to any gene: 2. The V gene's germline CDR1 is MNHEY and CDR2 SMNVEV (reference sequence).

The V and J genes are TRBV4-1 and TRBJ1-2; D perhaps matches TRBD1 (6 bases). Germline loops: CDR1 MGHRA, CDR2 YSYEKL. The length of the CDR3 is 15 residues. Trimming left V 0 bases short and J 7 bases short, with 15 bases between. The CDR3 loop reads CASSQDGQGIAGYTF. The DNA of the CDR3 is TGCGCCAGCAGCCAAGATGGGCAGGGGATAGCTGGCTACACCTTC.

This sequence joins TRBV4-1 and TRBJ2-2, with unresolved D. The CDR3 totals 13 residues. Between the trimmed V and J ends, which lost 1 base and 6 bases, there was a span of 6 bases. Germline assignment: CDR1 MGHRA and CDR2 YSYEKL. The CDR3 DNA sequence: TGCGCCAGCAGCCAAGGTCGGTCCGGGGAGCTGTTTTTT. Translated: CASSQGRSGELFF.

V is TRBV7-2 and J is TRBJ2-7; D remains ambiguous. V gave up 5 bases and J gave up 2 bases, with 13 bases separating them. Germline CDR1 and CDR2: SGHTA and FQGNSA. CDR3 size: 14 residues. The CDR3 protein is CASSLSRITYEQYF. CDR3 DNA: TGTGCCAGCAGCCTTAGCCGAATAACCTACGAGCAGTACTTC.

The chain uses TRBV7-9 and TRBJ1-1; unclear D gene. V was clipped by 6 bases and J by 0 bases, with 8 bases between them. The CDR3 extends over 13 amino acids. The germline V gene has CDR1 SEHNR and CDR2 FQNEAQ (reference sequence). CDR3 DNA sequence: TGTGCCAGCAGGCTAGTTATGAACACTGAAGCTTTCTTT. This translates into CASRLVMNTEAFF.

The gene calls are TRBV6-5 and TRBJ1-2, with TRBD1 as a possible D gene (6 bases). CDR1 and CDR2 from the germline V gene are MNHEY and SVGAGI. The CDR3 runs to 13 residues. Trimming took off 6 bases at V and 3 bases at J, with 11 bases between the two ends. CDR3 loop: CASSVDSHYGYTF. In DNA form, the CDR3 reads TGTGCCAGCAGCGTGGACAGCCACTATGGCTACACCTTC.